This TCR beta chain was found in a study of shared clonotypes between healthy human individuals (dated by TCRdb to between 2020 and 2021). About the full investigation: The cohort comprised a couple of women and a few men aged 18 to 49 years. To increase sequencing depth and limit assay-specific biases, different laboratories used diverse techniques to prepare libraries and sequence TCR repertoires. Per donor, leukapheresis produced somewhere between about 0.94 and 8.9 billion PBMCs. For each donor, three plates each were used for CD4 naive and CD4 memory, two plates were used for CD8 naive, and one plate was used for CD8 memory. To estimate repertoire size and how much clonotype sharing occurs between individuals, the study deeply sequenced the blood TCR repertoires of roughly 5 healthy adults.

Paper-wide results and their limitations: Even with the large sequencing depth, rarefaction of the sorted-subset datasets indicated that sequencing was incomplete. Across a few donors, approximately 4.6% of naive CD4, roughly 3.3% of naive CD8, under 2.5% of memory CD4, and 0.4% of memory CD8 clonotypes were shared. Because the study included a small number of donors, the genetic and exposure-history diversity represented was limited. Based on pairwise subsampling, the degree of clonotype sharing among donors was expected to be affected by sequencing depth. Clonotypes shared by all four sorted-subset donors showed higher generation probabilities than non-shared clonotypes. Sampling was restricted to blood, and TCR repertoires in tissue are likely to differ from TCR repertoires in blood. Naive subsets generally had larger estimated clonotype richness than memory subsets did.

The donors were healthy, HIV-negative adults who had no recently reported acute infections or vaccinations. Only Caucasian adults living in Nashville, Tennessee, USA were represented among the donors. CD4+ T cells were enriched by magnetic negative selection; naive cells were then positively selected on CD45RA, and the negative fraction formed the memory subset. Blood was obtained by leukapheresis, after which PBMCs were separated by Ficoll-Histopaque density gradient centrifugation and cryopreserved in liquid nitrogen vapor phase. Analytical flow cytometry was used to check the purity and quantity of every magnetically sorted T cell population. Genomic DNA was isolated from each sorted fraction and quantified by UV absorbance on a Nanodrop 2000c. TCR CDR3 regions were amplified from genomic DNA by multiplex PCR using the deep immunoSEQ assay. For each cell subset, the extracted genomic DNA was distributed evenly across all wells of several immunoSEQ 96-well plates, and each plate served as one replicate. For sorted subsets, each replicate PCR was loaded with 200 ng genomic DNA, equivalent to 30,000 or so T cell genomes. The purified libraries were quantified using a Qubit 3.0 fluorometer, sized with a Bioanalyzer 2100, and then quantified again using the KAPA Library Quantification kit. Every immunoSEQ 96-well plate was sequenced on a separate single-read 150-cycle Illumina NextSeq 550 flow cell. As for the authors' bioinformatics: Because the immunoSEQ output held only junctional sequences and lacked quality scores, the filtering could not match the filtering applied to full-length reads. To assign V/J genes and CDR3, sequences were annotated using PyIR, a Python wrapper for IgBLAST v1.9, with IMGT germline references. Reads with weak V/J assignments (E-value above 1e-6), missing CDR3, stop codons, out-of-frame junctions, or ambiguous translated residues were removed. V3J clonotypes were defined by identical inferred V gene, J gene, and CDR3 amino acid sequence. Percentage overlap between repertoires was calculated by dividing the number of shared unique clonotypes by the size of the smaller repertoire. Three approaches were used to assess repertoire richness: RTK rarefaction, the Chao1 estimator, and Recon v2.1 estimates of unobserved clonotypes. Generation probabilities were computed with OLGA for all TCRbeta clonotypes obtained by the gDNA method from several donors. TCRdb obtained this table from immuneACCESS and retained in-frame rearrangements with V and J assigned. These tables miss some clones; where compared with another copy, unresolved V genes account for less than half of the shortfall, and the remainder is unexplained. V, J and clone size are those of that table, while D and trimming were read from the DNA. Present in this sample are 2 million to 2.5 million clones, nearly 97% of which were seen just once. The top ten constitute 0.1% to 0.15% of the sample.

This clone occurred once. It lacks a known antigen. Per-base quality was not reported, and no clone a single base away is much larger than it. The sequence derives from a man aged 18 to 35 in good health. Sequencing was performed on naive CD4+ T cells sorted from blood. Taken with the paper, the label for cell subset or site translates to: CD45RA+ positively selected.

The nucleotide sequence reads TGCGCCAGCAGCCAGGAGGACCGACGGAGTTACAATGAGCAGTTCTTC. It is translated as CASSQEDRRSYNEQFF. The chain was built from TRBV4-1 and TRBJ2-1; TRBD2 could be the D gene, as 5 bases match. The CDR3 sequence holds 16 residues, the cysteine and phenylalanine included. The read is trimmed to its CDR3 DNA, 48 bases read in frame from base 1. V loses 3 bases, J loses 4 bases, and the germline ends lie 16 bases apart. For CDR1 and CDR2, the germline V gene lists MGHRA and YSYEKL.